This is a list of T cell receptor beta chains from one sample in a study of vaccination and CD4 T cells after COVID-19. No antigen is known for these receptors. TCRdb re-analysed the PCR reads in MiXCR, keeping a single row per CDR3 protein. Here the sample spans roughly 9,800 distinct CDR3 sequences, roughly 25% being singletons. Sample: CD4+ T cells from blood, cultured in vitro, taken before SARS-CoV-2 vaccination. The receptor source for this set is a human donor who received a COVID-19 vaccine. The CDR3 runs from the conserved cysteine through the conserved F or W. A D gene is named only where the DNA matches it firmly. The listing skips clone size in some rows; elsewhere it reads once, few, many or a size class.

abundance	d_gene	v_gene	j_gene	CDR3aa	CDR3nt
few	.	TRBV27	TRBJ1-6	CASSFSYNSPLHF	TGTGCCAGCAGTTTCTCCTATAATTCACCCCTCCACTTT
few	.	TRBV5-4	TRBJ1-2	CAMTGQQNNYGYTF	TGTGCCATGACCGGACAGCAAAATAACTATGGCTACACCTTC
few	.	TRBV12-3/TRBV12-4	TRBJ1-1	CASSSGGPIWAFF	TGTGCCAGCAGTTCCGGTGGGCCAATATGGGCTTTCTTT
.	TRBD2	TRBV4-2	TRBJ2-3	CASSQETSGGLTDTQYF	TGTGCCAGCAGCCAAGAAACTAGCGGGGGGTTGACAGATACGCAGTATTTT
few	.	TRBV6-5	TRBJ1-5	CASSYSTGGGNQPQHF	TGTGCCAGCAGTTACTCGACGGGCGGGGGCAATCAGCCCCAGCATTTT
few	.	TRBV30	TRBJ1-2	CAWTKPARIYGYTF	TGTGCCTGGACCAAACCCGCCAGGATCTATGGCTACACCTTC
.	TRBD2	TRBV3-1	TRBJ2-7	CASSPAIAGGQYEQYF	TGTGCCAGCAGCCCAGCTATAGCGGGGGGGCAGTACGAGCAGTACTTC
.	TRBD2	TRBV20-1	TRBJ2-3	CSASRGTTIPTDTQYF	TGCAGTGCTAGCCGAGGGACTACGATTCCCACAGATACGCAGTATTTT
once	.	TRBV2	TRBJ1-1	CASSELPGDTEAFF	TGTGCCAGCAGTGAGCTTCCAGGGGACACTGAAGCTTTCTTT
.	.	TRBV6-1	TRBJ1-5	CASSEDPGHFSNQPQHF	TGTGCCAGCAGTGAAGACCCCGGACACTTTAGCAATCAGCCCCAGCATTTT
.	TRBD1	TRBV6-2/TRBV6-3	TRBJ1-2	CASRPGTASSNYGYTF	TGTGCCAGCAGACCCGGGACAGCTTCATCTAACTATGGCTACACCTTC
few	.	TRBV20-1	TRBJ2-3	CSASPDLLTTDTQYF	TGCAGTGCTAGCCCCGATCTACTTACCACAGATACGCAGTATTTT
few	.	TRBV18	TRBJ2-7	CASSRDSDEQYF	TGTGCCAGCTCACGTGACAGTGACGAGCAGTACTTC
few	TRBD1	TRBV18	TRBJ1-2	CASSPQIGQGASYTF	TGTGCCAGCTCACCACAAATCGGACAGGGGGCGAGCTACACCTTC
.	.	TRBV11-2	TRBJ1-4	CASSLSAPDEKLFF	TGTGCCAGCAGCCTCTCGGCGCCCGATGAAAAACTGTTTTTT
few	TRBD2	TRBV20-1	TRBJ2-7	CSASGTSGGSEQYF	TGCAGTGCTTCCGGGACTAGCGGGGGGAGCGAGCAGTACTTC
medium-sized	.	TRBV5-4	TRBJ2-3	CAAGPRGTDTQYF	TGTGCCGCGGGGCCGCGGGGCACAGATACGCAGTATTTT
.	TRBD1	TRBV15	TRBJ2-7	CATSSNRGSHEQYF	TGTGCCACCAGCAGCAACAGGGGATCCCACGAGCAGTACTTC
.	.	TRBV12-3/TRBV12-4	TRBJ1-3	CASRLLGRNTIYF	TGTGCCAGCAGACTACTAGGGAGAAACACCATATATTTT
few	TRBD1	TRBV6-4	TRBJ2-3	CASSAGQASTDTQYF	TGTGCCAGCAGTGCCGGACAGGCTAGCACAGATACGCAGTATTTT
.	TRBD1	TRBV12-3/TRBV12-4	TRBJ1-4	CASSDGTGVEKLFF	TGTGCCAGCAGTGACGGGACAGGGGTGGAAAAACTGTTTTTT
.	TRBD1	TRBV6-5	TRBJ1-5	CASSLTGVGNQPQHF	TGTGCCAGCAGTTTGACAGGGGTAGGTAATCAGCCCCAGCATTTT
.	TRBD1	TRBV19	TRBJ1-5	CASRDRGNQPQHF	TGTGCCAGTCGGGACAGGGGGAATCAGCCCCAGCATTTT
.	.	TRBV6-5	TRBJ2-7	CASSYSKATVPYEQYF	TGTGCCAGCAGTTACTCGAAAGCGACAGTCCCTTACGAGCAGTACTTC
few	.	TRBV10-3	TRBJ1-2	CAISRTGNYGYTF	TGTGCCATCAGCCGGACTGGGAACTATGGCTACACCTTC
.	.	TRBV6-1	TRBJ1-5	CASSELRGGNQPQHF	TGTGCCAGCAGTGAGCTGCGGGGGGGCAATCAGCCCCAGCATTTT